This T cell receptor (beta chain) comes out of a study of T cell responses to AZD1222 COVID-19 vaccine. Repertoires were generated with immunoSEQ multiplex PCR, while TCRdb's copy carries only in-frame clones and drops some. Of 120,000 or so clones listed, 85% to 95% are singletons. This sample comprised peripheral blood, obtained on day 0 of AZD1222 vaccination. This clonotype was sampled from an adult in good health.

The CDR3 protein is CASSPLAQAGAPGTQYF. In DNA form, the CDR3 reads TGTGCCAGCAGTCCCCTAGCCCAAGCGGGGGCCCCCGGTACGCAGTATTTT. This rearrangement joins TRBV27 to TRBJ2-3; 8 bases agree with TRBD2. Germline V gene data show CDR1 as MNHEY and CDR2 as SMNVEV (reference sequence). This CDR3 contains 17 residues. V dropped 5 bases and J dropped 8; count of bases not matched to a gene: 18.